Listed here are 26 T cell receptor beta chains from one sample, sequenced in a study of shared clonotypes between healthy human individuals. Sequencing was performed with immunoSEQ multiplex PCR; in TCRdb, only in-frame clones are kept and a portion is missing. This sample has roughly 1.4 million clones, with just under 99% found just once. Material: naive CD4+ T cells sorted from blood. This sample's subset: CD45RA+ positively selected. The origin of the receptors is a man aged 25 to 40 in good health.

This clone appeared a single time. The CDR3 is CASSYGTIGELFF. The DNA of the CDR3 is TGTGCCAGCAGCTACGGGACCATCGGGGAGCTGTTTTTT. The chain is built from TRBV5-6 and TRBJ2-2, with D possibly called TRBD1 or TRBD2 (5 bases each). V was shortened by 3 bases and J by 7 bases, with 10 bases between the two germline ends. The CDR3 is 13 residues long. From germline, CDR1 is SGHDT and CDR2 YYEEEE.

V gene TRBV10-3 combines with J gene TRBJ1-1; TRBD1 matches 7 bases. V shed 10 bases, J shed 0 bases, and the junction held 5 bases outside the gene matches. Germline CDR1 and CDR2: ENHRY and SYGVKD. This CDR3 has 13 residues. In DNA, the CDR3 is TGTGCCACCCGGACAGGCTTGAACACTGAAGCTTTCTTT. It is translated as CATRTGLNTEAFF.

This chain uses TRBV25-1 with TRBJ2-2; D is undetermined. The CDR3 runs 14 residues. Germline loops: CDR1 MGHDK, CDR2 SYGVNS. V lost 5 bases to trimming and J lost 0 bases, with 7 bases between them. The CDR3 spells CASSSQPNTGELFF. CDR3 bases: TGTGCCAGCAGTTCACAACCGAACACCGGGGAGCTGTTTTTT.

The chain has TRBV7-9 and TRBJ1-1, with D maybe TRBD1 (5 bases). This CDR3 is 15 amino acids long. In germline, CDR1 is SEHNR, CDR2 FQNEAQ (reference sequence). Trimming took 5 bases from V and 3 from J, leaving 16 bases between them. The DNA of the CDR3 is TGTGCCAGCAGCCCGGGGACGGTTCTGGACACTGAAGCTTTCTTT. Amino acid sequence: CASSPGTVLDTEAFF.

The V and J genes are TRBV20-1 and TRBJ1-2; D is unresolved. CDR1 is DFQATT, CDR2 SNEGSKA, per germline (reference sequence). V was pared by 5 bases and J by 4 bases, with 8 bases between. The CDR3 is 11 amino acids. Here the CDR3 reads CSALQSYGYTF. CDR3 nucleotides: TGCAGTGCTTTACAGTCCTATGGCTACACCTTC.

This clone showed up just once. The chain uses TRBV19 and TRBJ1-3; D gene uncertain. Germline V gene lookup returns CDR1 LNHDA and CDR2 SQIVND (reference sequence). The CDR3 totals 14 residues. Trimming took off 3 bases at V and 0 bases at J, with 6 bases between the two ends. The CDR3 sequence is CASSMMSSGNTIYF. The CDR3 bases are TGTGCCAGTAGTATGATGAGCTCTGGAAACACCATATATTTT.

The chain uses TRBV28 and TRBJ2-7; D is ambiguous. There are 13 residues in the CDR3. CDR1 and CDR2 from the germline V gene are MDHEN and SYDVKM. Trimming took 6 bases from V and 1 from J, leaving 10 bases between them. CDR3 DNA sequence: TGTGCCAGCAGATCCTACTTATCCTACGAGCAGTACTTC. Translating it yields CASRSYLSYEQYF.

As to this clone: The same CDR3 can be traced to other DNA sequences in this sample. The chain combines TRBV5-1 with TRBJ2-5, with 10 positions matching TRBD1. Trimming removed 4 bases from V and 1 base from J; junction bases left unmatched: 4. The CDR3 has 15 amino acids. Germline V lookup: CDR1 SGHRS, CDR2 YFSETQ. CDR3 sequence reads: CASSLGQGSQETQYF. The CDR3, as DNA: TGCGCCAGCAGCCTGGGACAGGGGTCCCAAGAGACCCAGTACTTC.

This chain connects TRBV27 to TRBJ2-3; 15 bases are a match to TRBD2. This CDR3 contains 14 residues. Per the germline V gene, CDR1 is MNHEY and CDR2 is SMNVEV (reference sequence). With 5 bases clipped from V and 6 bases from J, the junction kept 0 bases outside the gene matches. For the CDR3, the DNA is TGTGCCAGCAGTGGGACTAGCGGGAGGGATACGCAGTATTTT. The encoded protein is CASSGTSGRDTQYF.

The chain links TRBV7-9 to TRBJ2-1; D is possibly TRBD1 (6 bases). The CDR3 is 16 residues long. V was cut by 5 bases and J by 0 bases, with 14 bases left in between. The germline CDR1 and CDR2 sequences are SEHNR and FQNEAQ (reference sequence). The CDR3 protein is CASSRRTVNSYNEQFF. In DNA, the CDR3 is TGTGCCAGCAGCCGACGGACAGTTAACTCCTACAATGAGCAGTTCTTC.

Worth noting for this clone: The sample carries other DNA sequences with the same CDR3. V is TRBV9 and J is TRBJ2-1; possibly TRBD1 for D (5 bases). Between the trimmed V and J ends, which lost 0 bases and 7 bases, there was a span of 11 bases. From germline, CDR1 is SGDLS and CDR2 YYNGEE. The CDR3 loop spans 14 amino acids. This CDR3 is CASSVVGQGNEQFF. In DNA form, the CDR3 reads TGTGCCAGCAGCGTAGTGGGGCAGGGAAATGAGCAGTTCTTC.

The V gene is TRBV9, the J gene TRBJ2-7; D is perhaps TRBD1 (5 bases). Germline values: CDR1 SGDLS, CDR2 YYNGEE. The CDR3 totals 15 residues. Deletions cut 0 bases from V and 6 bases from J, with 16 bases between. The CDR3: CASSVEPAVGREQYF. As DNA, the CDR3 is TGTGCCAGCAGCGTAGAACCCGCCGTGGGGCGCGAGCAGTACTTC.

The rearrangement joins TRBV5-4 to TRBJ2-7; no clear D gene. The V gene lost 2 bases and the J gene lost 3 bases, with 9 bases spanning the gap. CDR1 is SGHNT and CDR2 is YYREEE in the germline V gene (reference sequence). This CDR3 is built from 13 residues. The chain's CDR3 is CASSLGRSYEQYF. CDR3 bases: TGTGCCAGCAGCTTAGGTCGGAGCTACGAGCAGTACTTC.

V gene TRBV7-2 combines with J gene TRBJ1-5, with TRBD1 as a possible D gene (6 bases). V lost 5 bases and J 5 bases, leaving 19 bases between the germline ends. This CDR3 has 16 residues. Per the germline V gene, CDR1 is SGHTA and CDR2 is FQGNSA. CDR3: CASSTSHRVDHQPQHF. CDR3 bases: TGTGCCAGCAGCACGTCCCACAGGGTAGATCATCAGCCCCAGCATTTT. Full variable domain (rest looked up from reference TRBV7-2 and TRBJ1-5): GAGVSQSPSNKVTEKGKDVELRCDPISGHTALYWYRQSLGQGLEFLIYFQGNSAPDKSGLPSDRFSAERTGGSVSTLTIQRTQQEDSAVYLCASSTSHRVDHQPQHFGDGTRLSIL.

The chain has TRBV27 and TRBJ2-7; 8 bases map to TRBD1. From germline, CDR1 is MNHEY and CDR2 SMNVEV (reference sequence). The CDR3 is 13 residues long. Trimming cost V 4 bases and J 7 bases; bases outside gene matches: 6. The CDR3 region is CASSWTGTGEQYF. The CDR3 nucleotides are TGTGCCAGCAGTTGGACAGGGACGGGAGAGCAGTACTTC.

CDR3 in amino acids: CASSPRAQAFYNEQFF. In DNA form, the CDR3 reads TGTGCCAGCAGCCCACGGGCCCAAGCTTTCTACAATGAGCAGTTCTTC. The V call is TRBV11-2, the J call TRBJ2-1; no definite D call. CDR1 is SGHAT and CDR2 is FQNNGV in the germline V gene. The CDR3 is 16 residues long. V lost 5 bases and J 3 bases, leaving 17 bases between the germline ends.

V is TRBV5-1 and J is TRBJ2-2; TRBD1 might be the D (9 bases). This CDR3 contains 20 residues. The V gene lost 0 bases and the J gene lost 4 bases, with 25 bases spanning the gap. Germline values: CDR1 SGHRS, CDR2 YFSETQ. CDR3 DNA sequence: TGCGCCAGCAGCTTGGCGACAGGGGGTGTAGCGGGATCGGTCACCGGGGAGCTGTTTTTT. Residues: CASSLATGGVAGSVTGELFF.

The V gene is TRBV7-2, the J gene TRBJ1-2; D is undetermined. V shed 2 bases and J shed 6 bases, with 13 bases lying between them. The CDR3 covers 14 residues. CDR1 is SGHTA and CDR2 is FQGNSA in the germline V gene. As DNA, the CDR3 is TGTGCCAGCAGCTTAAGCCCCAGGTCTGATGGCTACACCTTC. Amino acids: CASSLSPRSDGYTF.

V usage is TRBV10-3 and J usage is TRBJ2-7, with 13 bases lining up with TRBD2. The CDR3 is 12 amino acids. Trimming removed 9 bases from V and 7 bases from J; junction bases left unmatched: 3. The germline V gene encodes CDR1 ENHRY and CDR2 SYGVKD. In DNA form, the CDR3 reads TGTGCCATAACGACTAGCGGGAGGGAGCAGTACTTC. Residues: CAITTSGREQYF.

This rearrangement joins TRBV6-5 to TRBJ1-2; D unclear. V gave up 2 bases and J gave up 8 bases, with 18 bases separating them. Per germline, CDR1 MNHEY and CDR2 SVGAGI. The CDR3 spans 15 residues. CDR3 region: CASSYQNPGLGGYTF. CDR3 sequence (DNA): TGTGCCAGCAGTTACCAAAACCCCGGCCTCGGGGGCTACACCTTC.

V gene TRBV20-1 combines with J gene TRBJ2-7, with TRBD2 matching 7 bases. Per germline, CDR1 DFQATT and CDR2 SNEGSKA (reference sequence). Unmatched junction bases numbered 5, after V lost 3 bases and J lost 9 bases. This CDR3 is 11 amino acids long. For the CDR3, the DNA is TGCAGTGCTAGGTTACTAGCGCCGCAGTACTTC. It yields the protein CSARLLAPQYF.

The gene calls are TRBV27 and TRBJ2-1; no clear D. This CDR3 region has 18 residues. Between the trimmed V and J ends, which lost 6 bases and 4 bases, there was a span of 25 bases. Germline-derived CDR1 and CDR2 are MNHEY and SMNVEV (reference sequence). In DNA form, the CDR3 reads TGTGCCAGCAGCCCCCGGGCCCAGAAATCCACAATATACAATGAGCAGTTCTTC. It encodes CASSPRAQKSTIYNEQFF.

This chain joins TRBV2 and TRBJ1-4; possible D gene TRBD1, 6 bases. This CDR3 has 15 amino acids. V dropped 5 bases and J dropped 7 bases, with 17 bases sitting between them. The germline V gene encodes CDR1 SNHLY and CDR2 FYNNEI. CDR3 sequence reads: CASSKIGGVGEKLFF. CDR3 bases: TGTGCCAGCAGTAAAATAGGGGGAGTTGGTGAAAAACTGTTTTTT.

V and J are TRBV30 and TRBJ1-2, with 10 bases aligning to TRBD1. V gave up 5 bases and J gave up 8 bases; unmatched junction bases: 8. Germline V gene sequence: CDR1 GTSNPN, CDR2 SVGIG (reference sequence). The CDR3 is made up of 13 amino acids. CDR3 bases: TGTGCCTGGGACCGACAGGGGGCGAGGGGCTACACCTTC. This codes for CAWDRQGARGYTF.

The chain is built from TRBV14 and TRBJ2-1; 9 nucleotides match TRBD2. CDR1 and CDR2 from the germline V gene are SGHDN and FVKESK. Trimming cost V 2 bases and J 5 bases; bases outside gene matches: 10. This CDR3 region has 17 residues. This CDR3 is CASSQLIIAGANNEQFF. CDR3 nucleotides: TGTGCCAGCAGCCAACTAATCATAGCGGGAGCGAACAATGAGCAGTTCTTC. Variable domain in full (rest from reference TRBV14 and TRBJ2-1): EAGVTQFPSHSVIEKGQTVTLRCDPISGHDNLYWYRRVMGKEIKFLLHFVKESKQDESGMPNNRFLAERTGGTYSTLKVQPAELEDSGVYFCASSQLIIAGANNEQFFGPGTRLTVL.

V and J are TRBV18 and TRBJ2-1; D is undetermined. The CDR3 has 13 amino acids. V lost 5 bases and J 7 bases, leaving 12 bases between the germline ends. Germline V gene sequence: CDR1 KGHSH, CDR2 LQKENI. In DNA, the CDR3 is TGTGCCAGCTCATTCAAAGCCCGGAATGAGCAGTTCTTC. Its protein is CASSFKARNEQFF.